The present entry profiles one T cell receptor beta chain with its context. Sequencing was performed with immunoSEQ multiplex PCR; in TCRdb, only in-frame clones are kept and a portion is missing. The sample includes about 120,000 clones, around 82% of them seen just once. CDR3 size: 15 residues. The germline V and J ends were trimmed by 3 bases and 6 bases, with 13 bases remaining between them. Germline V CDR1 and CDR2: SGDLS, YYNGEE. This sample is drawn from a study of T cell responses to AZD1222 COVID-19 vaccine. The input for sequencing was peripheral blood, taken on day 0 of AZD1222 vaccination. This receptor was obtained from an adult in good health. The chain links TRBV9 to TRBJ1-6; D is perhaps TRBD1 (6 bases). DNA of the CDR3: TGTGCCAGCAGCGCCTCGGGGGCTCTTAATTCACCCCTCCACTTT. Protein product: CASSASGALNSPLHF.